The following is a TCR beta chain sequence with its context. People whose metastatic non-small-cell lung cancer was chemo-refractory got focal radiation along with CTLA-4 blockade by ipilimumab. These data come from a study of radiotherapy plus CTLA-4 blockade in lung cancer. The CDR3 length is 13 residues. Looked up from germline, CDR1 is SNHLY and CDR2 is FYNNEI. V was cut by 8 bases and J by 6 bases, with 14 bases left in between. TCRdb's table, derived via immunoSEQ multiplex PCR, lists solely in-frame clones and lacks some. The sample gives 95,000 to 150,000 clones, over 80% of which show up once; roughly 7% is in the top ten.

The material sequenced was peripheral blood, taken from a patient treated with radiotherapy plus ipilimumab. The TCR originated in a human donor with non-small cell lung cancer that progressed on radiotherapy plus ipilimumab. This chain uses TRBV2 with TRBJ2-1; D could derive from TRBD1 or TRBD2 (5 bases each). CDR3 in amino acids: CASRGPAGNEQFF. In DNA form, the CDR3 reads TGTGCCAGCCGGGGCCCGGCGGGCAATGAGCAGTTCTTC.